The 14 T cell receptor beta chains presented below share a single source sample, sequenced in a study of cytomegalovirus exposure and HLA in healthy donors. Some clones are missing from TCRdb's copy, which holds only in-frame ones; the method was immunoSEQ multiplex PCR. The repertoire holds roughly 90,000 clones, with 85% as singletons. The sequenced sample was PBMCs. Receptors originate from a man aged 18-30 years in good health and CMV-seropositive.

This chain joins TRBV18 and TRBJ2-5, with 7 nucleotides matching TRBD1. Germline V gene lookup returns CDR1 KGHSH and CDR2 LQKENI. V was pared by 5 bases and J by 2 bases, with 5 bases of the junction left unmatched. This CDR3 comprises 14 residues. The CDR3 sequence is CASSFRDSQETQYF. For the CDR3, the DNA is TGTGCCAGCTCATTCCGGGACAGTCAAGAGACCCAGTACTTC. The full variable domain, completed using reference TRBV18 and TRBJ2-5, is NAGVMQNPRHLVRRRGQEARLRCSPMKGHSHVYWYRQLPEEGLKFMVYLQKENIIDESGMPKERFSAEFPKEGPSILRIQQVVRGDSAAYFCASSFRDSQETQYFGPGTRLLVL.

The chain employs TRBV5-6 and TRBJ2-1; 9 bases align to TRBD1. CDR3 length: 15 amino acids. Germline CDR1 SGHDT, CDR2 YYEEEE. V shed 0 bases and J 8 bases; nucleotides not matched to a gene: 6. The CDR3 loop reads CASSLEDRGSDEQFF. The CDR3, as DNA: TGTGCCAGCAGCTTGGAGGACAGGGGATCGGATGAGCAGTTCTTC.

Only one count was recorded for this clone. The CDR3 nucleotides are TGTGCCAGCAGGATGGGACAGGGGGCGATCTACGAGCAGTACTTC. Translated, it gives CASRMGQGAIYEQYF. This chain connects TRBV2 to TRBJ2-7, with TRBD1 identical over 12 bases. The CDR3 contains 15 residues. V lost 6 bases to trimming and J lost 3 bases; unmatched junction nucleotides: 6. Germline CDR1 and CDR2: SNHLY and FYNNEI.

The V and J genes are TRBV30 and TRBJ1-1; the D is unclear. The CDR3 covers 14 residues. Germline CDR1 GTSNPN, CDR2 SVGIG (reference sequence). Trimming pared 0 bases from V and 0 bases from J, leaving 8 bases between. The CDR3 nucleotides are TGTGCCTGGAGTGTATGGCAGATGAACACTGAAGCTTTCTTT. Translated: CAWSVWQMNTEAFF.

The rearrangement joins TRBV19 to TRBJ2-3; 10 bases are a match to TRBD2. V shed 0 bases and J 2 bases; nucleotides not matched to a gene: 5. Germline loops: CDR1 LNHDA, CDR2 SQIVND (reference sequence). The CDR3 runs 17 residues. The DNA for the CDR3 is TGTGCCAGTAGTATAGATTCTAGCGGGAGCCTCACAGATACGCAGTATTTT. Amino acids: CASSIDSSGSLTDTQYF.

This rearrangement joins TRBV15 to TRBJ1-1; no clear D. The CDR3 covers 16 residues. The ends were cut back, 0 bases at V and 0 bases at J, with 11 bases in the middle. The germline CDR1 and CDR2 sequences are LNHNV and YYDKDF (reference sequence). This CDR3 reads CATSRDWAGVNTEAFF. For the CDR3, the DNA is TGTGCCACCAGCAGAGATTGGGCCGGGGTGAACACTGAAGCTTTCTTT. Based on the CDR3 plus reference TRBV15 and TRBJ1-1, the full variable domain is DAMVIQNPRYQVTQFGKPVTLSCSQTLNHNVMYWYQQKSSQAPKLLFHYYDKDFNNEADTPDNFQSRRPNTSFCFLDIRSPGLGDTAMYLCATSRDWAGVNTEAFFGQGTRLTVV.

This clone appeared a few times. The chain carries TRBV28 and TRBJ2-1, with TRBD1 as a possible D gene (6 bases). With 4 bases removed from V and 5 bases from J, the gap between germline ends came to 9 bases. CDR1 and CDR2 (germline): MDHEN, SYDVKM. The CDR3 loop spans 13 amino acids. In DNA, the CDR3 is TGTGCCAGCAGTTGGGACACTAACAATGAGCAGTTCTTC. Amino acid sequence: CASSWDTNNEQFF.

The chain employs TRBV5-4 and TRBJ2-7, with 10 positions matching TRBD2. The length of the CDR3 is 14 residues. The germline gives CDR1 SGHNT, CDR2 YYREEE (reference sequence). The ends lost 2 bases at V and 5 bases at J; junction bases unmatched: 4. In nucleotides, the CDR3 is TGTGCCAGCAGCTTTTCTAGCGGGAGCAACGAGCAGTACTTC. Translated: CASSFSSGSNEQYF.

V and J are TRBV27 and TRBJ2-7, with D possibly being TRBD2 (6 bases). This CDR3 contains 14 residues. Germline V lookup: CDR1 MNHEY, CDR2 SMNVEV (reference sequence). Trimming removed 2 bases at V and 6 bases at J, with 14 bases between. The CDR3 region has the DNA TGTGCCAGCAGTTTAGGGGGGTTAAGGAGCGAGCAGTACTTC. Protein: CASSLGGLRSEQYF.

The chain links TRBV5-5 to TRBJ1-3; maybe TRBD1 (6 bases). The CDR3 consists of 13 residues. Germline loops: CDR1 SGHKS, CDR2 YYEKEE (reference sequence). The V end lost 6 bases, the J end lost 4 bases, and 11 bases lay between the germline ends. CDR3 sequence reads: CASTAGVGNTIYF. CDR3 nucleotide sequence: TGTGCCAGCACCGCAGGGGTCGGAAACACCATATATTTT. The variable domain in full, completed from reference TRBV5-5 and TRBJ1-3, reads DAGVTQSPTHLIKTRGQQVTLRCSPISGHKSVSWYQQVLGQGPQFIFQYYEKEERGRGNFPDRFSARQFPNYSSELNVNALLLGDSALYLCASTAGVGNTIYFGEGSWLTVV.

The rearrangement joins TRBV5-6 to TRBJ2-7, with a possible D match to TRBD1 (6 bases). The CDR3 sequence is 14 residues long. Germline lookup yields CDR1 SGHDT and CDR2 YYEEEE. Trimming removed 0 bases from V and 5 bases from J, with 12 bases in between. Here the CDR3 reads CASSLAWTVHEQYV. CDR3 coding DNA: TGTGCCAGCAGCTTGGCCTGGACAGTCCACGAGCAGTACGTC.

This rearrangement joins TRBV7-7 to TRBJ1-5, with D unclear. This CDR3 has 13 amino acids. Germline loops: CDR1 SSHAT, CDR2 FNYEAQ (reference sequence). V lost 5 bases to trimming and J lost 5 bases, with 10 bases between them. In nucleotides, the CDR3 is TGTGCCAGCAGCGAGGGAGCGGATCAGCCCCAGCATTTT. This codes for CASSEGADQPQHF.

V usage is TRBV6-5 and J usage is TRBJ2-7; 7 bases fit TRBD1. Trimming cost V 4 bases and J 7 bases; bases outside gene matches: 13. This CDR3 comprises 15 residues. Germline CDR1 reads MNHEY; CDR2 reads SVGAGI. The CDR3 region is CASSSSPTGSREQYV. Here the CDR3 DNA reads TGTGCCAGCAGTTCCTCCCCGACAGGGTCGAGGGAGCAGTACGTC.

The rearrangement links TRBV5-6 to TRBJ2-3; maybe TRBD2 (6 bases). This CDR3 has 15 residues. Trimming took 0 bases from V and 2 from J, leaving 10 bases between them. In germline, CDR1 is SGHDT, CDR2 YYEEEE. The CDR3 nucleotides read TGTGCCAGCAGCTTGGGGTTGGGACTCACAGATACGCAGTATTTT. It is translated as CASSLGLGLTDTQYF.